The T cell receptor beta chain described here comes from a study of blood T cells in healthy people across ages. Study-level findings and limits: It was the long-lived donors that had more naive CD4+ cells and higher diversity than aged donors. Without sorted subsets, naive and antigen-experienced compartments could not be conclusively compared.

Losses at the gene ends were 5 bases for V and 2 bases for J; bases not matched to a gene: 11. Germline V gives CDR1 SQVTM, CDR2 ANQGSEA. The CDR3 has 15 residues. A J-beta primer mix and a sample-barcoded 5' primer were used in a second PCR of about 7 to 12 cycles. MiXCR, run by TCRdb on the 5' RACE reads, gives a single entry per CDR3 protein. The sample records 700,000 to 950,000 distinct CDR3 sequences, 40% to 45% being singletons. This clonotype was counted at least ten times. The target antigen is unknown. The rearrangement joins TRBV29-1 to TRBJ2-5, with 7 positions matching TRBD2. The receptor was isolated from an older woman in good health. The material sequenced was blood. The CDR3: CSVRGTTGGQETQYF. The CDR3 nucleotides are TGCAGCGTTCGCGGGACTACCGGTGGACAAGAGACCCAGTACTTC.